This record concerns one T cell receptor (beta chain) sequence. The authors' processing: The assay estimated nucleated cells by amplifying reference gene primers. Here immunoSEQ multiplex PCR was the method, and the copy in TCRdb shows in-frame clones only, minus some. V and J calls and clone size come straight from that table; D and trimming were deduced from the DNA. The sample consists of 100,000 to 150,000 clones, 74% of them appearing once. Germline V gives CDR1 SGDLS, CDR2 YYNGEE. This CDR3 has 15 amino acids. V lost 4 bases, J lost 0 bases, and 5 bases stayed unmatched. This entry comes from a study of blood T cell repertoires in COVID-19. Study-level background: Samples representing acute and convalescent COVID-19 were sourced from the United States, Italy and Spain. Sources were T cells, B-cell-depleted T cells, or PBMCs; the material itself was cDNA or gDNA.

The rearrangement uses TRBV9 and TRBJ2-3, with 7 bases aligning to TRBD1. The sequence derives from a man aged 60 to 69 with acute or convalescent COVID-19. Sequencing used peripheral blood. CDR3 DNA: TGTGCCAGCAGCCAAAGGACAGGTAGCACAGATACGCAGTATTTT. Translating gives CASSQRTGSTDTQYF.